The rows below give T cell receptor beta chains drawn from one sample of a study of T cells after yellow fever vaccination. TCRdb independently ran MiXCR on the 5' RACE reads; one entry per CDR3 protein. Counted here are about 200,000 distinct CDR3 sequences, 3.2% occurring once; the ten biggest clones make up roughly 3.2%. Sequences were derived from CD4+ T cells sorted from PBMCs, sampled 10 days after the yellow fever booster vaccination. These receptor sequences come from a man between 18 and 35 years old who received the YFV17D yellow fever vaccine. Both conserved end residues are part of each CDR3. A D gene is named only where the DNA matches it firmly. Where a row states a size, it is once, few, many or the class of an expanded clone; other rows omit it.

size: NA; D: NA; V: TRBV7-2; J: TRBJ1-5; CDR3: CASSLSGVGNQPQHF
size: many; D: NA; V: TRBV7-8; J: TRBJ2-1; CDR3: CASSLGRASNNEQFF
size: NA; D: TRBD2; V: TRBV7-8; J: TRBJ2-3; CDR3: CASSLRGSGGALSGTQYF
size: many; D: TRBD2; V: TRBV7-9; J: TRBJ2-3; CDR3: CASSLAGAIDTQYF
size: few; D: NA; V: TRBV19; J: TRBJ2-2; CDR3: CASSIVRSGELFF
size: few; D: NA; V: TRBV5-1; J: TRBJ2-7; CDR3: CASSEPGVLSAYEQYF
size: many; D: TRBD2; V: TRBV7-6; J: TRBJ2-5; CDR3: CASSFRSGESAETQYF
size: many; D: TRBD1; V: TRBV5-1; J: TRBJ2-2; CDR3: CASSWGSRTGDLPGELFF
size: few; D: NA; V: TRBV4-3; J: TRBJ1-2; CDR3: CASSQLGHNYGYTF
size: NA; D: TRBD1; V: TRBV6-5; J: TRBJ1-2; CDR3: CATVLDAGQGFSSPSYGYTF
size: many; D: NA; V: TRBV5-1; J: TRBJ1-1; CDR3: CASSLRTANTEAFF
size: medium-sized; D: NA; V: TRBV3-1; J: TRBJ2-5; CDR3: CASSQDPRVREETQYF
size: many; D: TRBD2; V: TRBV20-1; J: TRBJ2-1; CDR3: CSVRTSPSSYNEQFF
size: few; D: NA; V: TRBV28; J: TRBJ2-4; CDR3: CASSGEAKNIQYF
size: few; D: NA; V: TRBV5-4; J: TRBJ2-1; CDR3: CASSLTASSYNEQFF
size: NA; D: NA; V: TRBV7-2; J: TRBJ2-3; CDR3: CASSLSAVPQYF
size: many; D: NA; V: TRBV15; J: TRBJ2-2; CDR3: CATSRGQLNTGELFF
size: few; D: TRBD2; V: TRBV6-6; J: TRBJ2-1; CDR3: CASSSGVTSGGWNEQFF
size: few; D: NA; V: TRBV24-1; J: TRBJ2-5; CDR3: CATSDVGGGVETQYF
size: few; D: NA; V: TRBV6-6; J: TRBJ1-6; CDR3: CASSDLTGASSPLHF
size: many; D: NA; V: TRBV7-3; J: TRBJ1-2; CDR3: CASSVDGGTPYGYTF
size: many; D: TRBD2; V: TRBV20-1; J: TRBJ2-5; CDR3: CSAGPSGGPQETQYF
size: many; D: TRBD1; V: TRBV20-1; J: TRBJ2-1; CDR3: CSASTPGTGSHHEQFF
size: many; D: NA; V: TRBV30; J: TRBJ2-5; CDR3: CAYGPRDQETQYF
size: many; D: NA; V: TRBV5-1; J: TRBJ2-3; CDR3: CASSLNGPRGADTQYF
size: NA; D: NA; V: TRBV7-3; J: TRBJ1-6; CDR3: CASSFQPTSPLHF
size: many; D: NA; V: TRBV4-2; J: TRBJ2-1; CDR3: CASSQELGVGNEQFF
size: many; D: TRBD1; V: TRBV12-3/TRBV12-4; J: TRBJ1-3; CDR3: CASRRTGLPNTIYF
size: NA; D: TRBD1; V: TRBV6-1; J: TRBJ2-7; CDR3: CASCGEQGAYEQYF
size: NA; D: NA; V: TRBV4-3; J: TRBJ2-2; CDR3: CASSLGNAGEAGELFF
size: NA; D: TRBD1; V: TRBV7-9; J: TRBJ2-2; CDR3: CASSFTGGSTGELFF
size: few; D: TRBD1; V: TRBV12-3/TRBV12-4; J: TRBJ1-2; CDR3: CASRAGQGGYGYTF
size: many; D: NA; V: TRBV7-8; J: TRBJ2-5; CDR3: CASRRGETQYF
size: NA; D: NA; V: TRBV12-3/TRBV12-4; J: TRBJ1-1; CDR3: CASTLDRNTEAFF
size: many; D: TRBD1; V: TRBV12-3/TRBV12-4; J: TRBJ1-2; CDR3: CASSSRTGNYGYTF
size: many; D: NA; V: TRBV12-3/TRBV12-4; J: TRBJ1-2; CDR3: CASSSAPRGYTF